This entry concerns a single T cell receptor (beta chain). Its antigen remains unknown. The sample originates from a study of cytomegalovirus exposure and HLA in healthy donors. For the study at large: Unique TCRs from HLA-typed donors, about 78 million of them, were held in an early data release.

PCR employed 60 Vbeta and 13 Jbeta primers. Sequencing was performed with immunoSEQ multiplex PCR; in TCRdb, only in-frame clones are kept and a portion is missing. The sample consists of roughly 120,000 clones, around 79% of them appearing once. The V and J ends lost 4 bases and 6 bases respectively, with 15 bases between them. This CDR3 is built from 14 residues. CDR1 and CDR2 (germline): SGHVS, FQNEAQ. Study results and limitations: A later analysis associated 15,000 or so TCR beta sequences with HLA alleles at a 0.05 false discovery rate.

Specimen: PBMCs. This chain uses TRBV7-8 with TRBJ1-2; D is perhaps TRBD1 (5 bases). The TCR sequence derives from a woman between 25 and 40 years old in good health and CMV-seronegative. In DNA form, the CDR3 reads TGTGCCAGCAGCTCCCAGACAGTTCATCATGGCTACACCTTC. Translating it yields CASSSQTVHHGYTF. Filled out from reference TRBV7-8 and TRBJ1-2, the complete variable domain reads GAGVSQSPRYKVAKRGQDVALRCDPISGHVSLFWYQQALGQGPEFLTYFQNEAQLDKSGLPSDRFFAERPEGSVSTLKIQRTQQEDSAVYLCASSSQTVHHGYTFGSGTRLTVV.